The rows below give T cell receptor beta chains drawn from one sample of a study of response to subunit inactivated influenza vaccine. MiXCR was run by TCRdb on the RT-PCR reads, yielding one entry per CDR3 protein. The profile covers 650,000 to 800,000 distinct CDR3 sequences, with approximately 17% appearing a single time and roughly 10% taken by the ten largest. Sequencing was performed on PBMCs from blood, taken 5 days after vaccination. Receptor source: a man aged 50 or older who received an inactivated influenza vaccine. Each CDR3 is given with its conserved first and last residue. Each record gives: D gene, clone size, J gene, V gene, CDR3 protein, CDR3 DNA. A D gene is named only where the DNA matches it firmly. Clone size is not always given. Where it is, it says once, few, many or a class for expanded clones.

.,.,TRBJ1-5,TRBV12-3/TRBV12-4,CASSLVTARNQPQHF,TGTGCCAGCAGTTTAGTAACGGCGCGCAATCAGCCCCAGCATTTT
.,.,TRBJ1-1,TRBV4-1,CASSQDRRGNPRSEAFF,TGCGCCAGCAGCCAAGATCGTCGGGGTAACCCGCGGAGTGAAGCTTTCTTT
.,few,TRBJ2-6,TRBV5-1,CASSSDAYSGANVLTF,TGCGCCAGCAGCTCGGACGCCTACTCTGGGGCCAACGTCCTGACTTTC
.,few,TRBJ1-1,TRBV7-8,CASSLQGSITEAFF,TGTGCCAGCAGCTTACAGGGGAGTATCACTGAAGCTTTCTTT
.,.,TRBJ2-7,TRBV6-5,CASSYSRGVEQYF,TGTGCCAGCAGTTACTCAAGGGGGGTCGAGCAGTACTTC
TRBD2,.,TRBJ2-7,TRBV20-1,CSARGGSGTYEQYF,TGCAGTGCTAGAGGAGGCAGCGGGACCTACGAGCAGTACTTC
.,many,TRBJ2-1,TRBV12-3/TRBV12-4,CASSPSGGGYNEQFF,TGTGCCAGCAGTCCGAGCGGAGGGGGTTACAATGAGCAGTTCTTC
.,many,TRBJ2-2,TRBV4-3,CASSRRGLGTGELFF,TGCGCCAGCAGCAGACGGGGATTAGGCACCGGGGAGCTGTTTTTT
.,.,TRBJ2-2,TRBV11-2,CASSRSGTAIRNTGELFF,TGTGCCAGCAGCCGTTCCGGGACTGCAATCCGGAACACCGGGGAGCTGTTTTTT
.,few,TRBJ2-7,TRBV5-1,CASSLEQASSYEQYF,TGCGCCAGCAGCTTGGAACAGGCTAGCTCCTACGAGCAGTACTTC
.,few,TRBJ2-1,TRBV7-3,CASSSGGYTYNEQFF,TGTGCCAGCAGCAGCGGCGGCTACACCTACAATGAGCAGTTCTTC
.,.,TRBJ1-6,TRBV12-3/TRBV12-4,CASSLILGPYNSPLHF,TGTGCCAGCAGTTTAATCCTGGGCCCCTATAATTCACCCCTCCACTTT